The text below deals with one T cell receptor beta chain. The data originate from a study of graft-versus-host responses after intestinal transplantation. TCRdb's table, derived via immunoSEQ multiplex PCR, lists solely in-frame clones and lacks some. The repertoire has 43,000 or so clones, about 95% of them found once; the top ten carry 1.6%. The receptor's source is a human patient who received an intestinal transplant, so some T cells may come from the graft donor. The sample here was PBMCs, taken approximately 340 days after intestinal transplant.

The CDR3 spells CASSFSSTSGTDTQYF. The CDR3 DNA sequence: TGTGCCAGCAGCTTTAGCTCGACTAGCGGTACAGATACGCAGTATTTT. The chain has TRBV7-9 and TRBJ2-3, with TRBD2 matching over 9 bases. V trimming: 3 bases; J trimming: 3 bases; junction bases outside the gene matches: 7. This CDR3 spans 16 amino acids. Per germline, CDR1 SEHNR and CDR2 FQNEAQ (reference sequence).